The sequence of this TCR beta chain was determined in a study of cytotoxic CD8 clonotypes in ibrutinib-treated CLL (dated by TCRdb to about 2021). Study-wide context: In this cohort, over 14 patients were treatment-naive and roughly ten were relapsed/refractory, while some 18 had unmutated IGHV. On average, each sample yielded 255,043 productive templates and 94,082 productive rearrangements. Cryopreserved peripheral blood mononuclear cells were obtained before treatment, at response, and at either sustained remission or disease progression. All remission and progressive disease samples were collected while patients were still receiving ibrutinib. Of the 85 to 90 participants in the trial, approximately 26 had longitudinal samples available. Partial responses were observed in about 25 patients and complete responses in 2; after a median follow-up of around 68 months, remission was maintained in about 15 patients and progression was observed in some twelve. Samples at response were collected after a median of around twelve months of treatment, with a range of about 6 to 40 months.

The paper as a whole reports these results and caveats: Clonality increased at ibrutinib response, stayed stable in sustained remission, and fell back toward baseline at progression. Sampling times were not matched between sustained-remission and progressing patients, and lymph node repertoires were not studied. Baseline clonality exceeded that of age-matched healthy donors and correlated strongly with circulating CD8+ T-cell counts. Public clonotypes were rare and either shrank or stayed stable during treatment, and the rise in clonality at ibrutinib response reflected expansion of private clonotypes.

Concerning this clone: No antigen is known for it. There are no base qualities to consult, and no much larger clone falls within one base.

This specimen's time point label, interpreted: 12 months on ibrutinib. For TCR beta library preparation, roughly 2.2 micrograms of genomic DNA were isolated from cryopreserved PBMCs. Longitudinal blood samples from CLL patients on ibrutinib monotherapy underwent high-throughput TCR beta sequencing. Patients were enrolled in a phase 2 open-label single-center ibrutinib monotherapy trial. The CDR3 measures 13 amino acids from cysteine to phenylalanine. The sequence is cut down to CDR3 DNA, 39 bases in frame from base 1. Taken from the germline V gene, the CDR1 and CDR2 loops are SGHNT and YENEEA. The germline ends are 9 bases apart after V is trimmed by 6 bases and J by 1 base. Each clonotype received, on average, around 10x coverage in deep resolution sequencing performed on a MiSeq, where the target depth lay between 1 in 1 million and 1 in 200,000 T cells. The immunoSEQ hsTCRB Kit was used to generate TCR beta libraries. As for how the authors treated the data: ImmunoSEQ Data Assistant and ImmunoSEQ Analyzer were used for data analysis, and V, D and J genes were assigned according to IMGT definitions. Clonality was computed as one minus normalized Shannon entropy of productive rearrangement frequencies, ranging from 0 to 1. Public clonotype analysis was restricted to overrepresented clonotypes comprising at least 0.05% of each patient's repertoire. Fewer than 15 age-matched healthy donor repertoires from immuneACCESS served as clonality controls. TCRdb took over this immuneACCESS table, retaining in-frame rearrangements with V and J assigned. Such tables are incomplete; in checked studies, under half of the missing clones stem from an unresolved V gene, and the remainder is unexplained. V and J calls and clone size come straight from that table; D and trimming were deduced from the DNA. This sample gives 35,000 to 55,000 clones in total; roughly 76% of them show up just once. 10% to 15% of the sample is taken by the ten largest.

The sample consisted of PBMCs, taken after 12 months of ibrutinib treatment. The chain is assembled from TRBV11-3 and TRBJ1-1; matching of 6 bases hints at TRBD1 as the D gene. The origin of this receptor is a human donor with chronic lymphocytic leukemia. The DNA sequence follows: TGTGCCAGCAGTCAACAGGGGAACACTGAAGCTTTCTTT. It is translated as CASSQQGNTEAFF.